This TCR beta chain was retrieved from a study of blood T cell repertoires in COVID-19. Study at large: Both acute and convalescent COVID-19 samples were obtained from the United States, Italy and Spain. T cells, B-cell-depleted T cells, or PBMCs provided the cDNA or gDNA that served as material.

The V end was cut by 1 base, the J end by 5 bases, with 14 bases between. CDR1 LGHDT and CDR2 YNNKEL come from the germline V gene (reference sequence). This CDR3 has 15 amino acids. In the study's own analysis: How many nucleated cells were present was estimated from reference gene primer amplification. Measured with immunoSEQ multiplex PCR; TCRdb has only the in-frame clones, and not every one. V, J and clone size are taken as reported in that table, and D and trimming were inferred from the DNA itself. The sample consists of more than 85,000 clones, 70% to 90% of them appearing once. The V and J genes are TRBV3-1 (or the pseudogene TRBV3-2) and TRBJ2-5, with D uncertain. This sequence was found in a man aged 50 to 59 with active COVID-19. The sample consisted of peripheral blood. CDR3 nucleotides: TGTGCCAGCAGCCAAGCCTTTGATTTAGTGGAGACCCAGTACTTC. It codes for CASSQAFDLVETQYF.